The subject of this entry is one T cell receptor beta chain. Its antigen is undetermined. After removal of 3 bases from V and 6 bases from J, the junction contained 11 bases not matched to a gene. Germline V CDR1 and CDR2: ENHRY, SYGVKD. The length of the CDR3 is 16 residues. Template switching (which added a universal primer site) was used, and cDNA carried unique molecular identifiers. TCRdb reprocessed the 5' RACE reads with MiXCR, giving one entry per CDR3 protein. The sample records some 20,000 distinct CDR3 sequences, just under 70% being singletons. This record comes from a study of identical twins. Broader study findings: Cord blood beta clonotypes that were abundant carried fewer insertions, and memory repertoires showed no such trend. In zero-insertion analyses, partial confounding could arise from invariant MAIT and iNKT cells. Rather than following the same donors, the conclusions depended on cross-sectional statistical analysis.

What was sequenced was memory (CD45RO+) T cells sorted from blood. This TCR was sampled from a woman younger than 30 in good health. This table probably holds off-target reads from a library built for another chain. This chain joins TRBV10-3 and TRBJ1-1; 9 bases map to TRBD1. Here the CDR3 DNA reads TGTGCCATCAGTGATTACCCCCCCGACAGGGGGTCTGAAGCTTTCTTT. It encodes CAISDYPPDRGSEAFF.